One sample yielded the 14 T cell receptor beta chains listed below, sequenced in a study of T cell responses to AZD1222 COVID-19 vaccine. Profiling relied on immunoSEQ multiplex PCR, and the TCRdb table lists in-frame clones only, not all of them. Among roughly 93,000 clones listed, about nine tenths were seen once. Sequenced material: peripheral blood, taken on day 0 of AZD1222 vaccination. The receptors stem from an adult in good health.

V usage is TRBV28 and J usage is TRBJ2-5; D is perhaps TRBD2 (6 bases). Trimming took 6 bases from V and 4 from J, leaving 15 bases between them. CDR1 is MDHEN and CDR2 is SYDVKM in the germline V gene. The CDR3 spans 14 residues. The CDR3 loop is CASSLRRGLETQYF. In DNA, the CDR3 is TGTGCCAGCAGCCTCCGGCGGGGTCTAGAGACCCAGTACTTC. Full variable domain (outside the CDR3, taken from reference TRBV28 and TRBJ2-5): DVKVTQSSRYLVKRTGEKVFLECVQDMDHENMFWYRQDPGLGLRLIYFSYDVKMKEKGDIPEGYSVSREKKERFSLILESASTNQTSMYLCASSLRRGLETQYFGPGTRLLVL.

The chain joins TRBV9 to TRBJ2-3; possibly TRBD2 for D (6 bases). V was pared by 0 bases and J by 6 bases, with 8 bases between. The CDR3 loop spans 13 amino acids. In germline, CDR1 is SGDLS, CDR2 YYNGEE. The CDR3 loop is CASSVGGEDTQYF. CDR3 DNA sequence: TGTGCCAGCAGCGTAGGCGGGGAGGATACGCAGTATTTT.

The chain combines TRBV20-1 with TRBJ1-2; no reliable D call. Trimming left V 3 bases short and J 0 bases short, with 8 bases between. Germline V lookup: CDR1 DFQATT, CDR2 SNEGSKA (reference sequence). The CDR3 spans 13 residues. The CDR3 DNA is TGCAGTGCTAGTGTCAGTACTAACTATGGCTACACCTTC. Protein sequence: CSASVSTNYGYTF.

The V call is TRBV2, the J call TRBJ1-1; 8 bases align to TRBD1. Per germline, CDR1 SNHLY and CDR2 FYNNEI. This CDR3 is 15 amino acids long. Trimming took 4 bases from V and 4 from J; bases not matched to a gene: 8. The CDR3 nucleotides read TGTGCCAGCAGTGCGACAGGGGCTCGCGGCACTGAAGCTTTCTTT. This translates into CASSATGARGTEAFF.

This sequence joins TRBV24-1 and TRBJ1-2; perhaps TRBD1 as D (5 bases). The CDR3 runs to 12 residues. V gave up 7 bases and J gave up 3 bases, with 8 bases separating them. Germline V gives CDR1 KGHDR, CDR2 SFDVKD. CDR3 in amino acids: CATRGPDYGYTF. The CDR3 bases are TGTGCCACCAGGGGGCCTGACTATGGCTACACCTTC.

V and J are TRBV7-2 and TRBJ1-1; TRBD1 matches 7 bases. J was trimmed by 1 base and V by 2 bases; bases with no gene match: 4. Germline V gives CDR1 SGHTA, CDR2 FQGNSA. There are 15 residues in the CDR3. CDR3 bases: TGTGCCAGCAGCTTATGGGACAGTCAGAACACTGAAGCTTTCTTT. Translated, it gives CASSLWDSQNTEAFF.

This chain uses TRBV10-3 with TRBJ1-6, with D possibly matching TRBD1 (5 bases). The V end was cut by 1 base, the J end by 3 bases, with 7 bases between. Germline V gene data show CDR1 as ENHRY and CDR2 as SYGVKD. The CDR3 loop spans 15 amino acids. The CDR3 region is CAISELGVYNSPLHF. The CDR3 DNA reads TGTGCCATCAGTGAGTTGGGGGTCTATAATTCACCCCTCCACTTT.

The chain uses TRBV5-1 and TRBJ1-2; 10 nucleotides agree with TRBD1. V lost 0 bases and J lost 5; bases outside the gene matches: 4. CDR1 and CDR2 (germline): SGHRS, YFSETQ. The CDR3 spans 15 residues. This CDR3 reads CASSLGDRGGYGYTF. The CDR3 DNA reads TGCGCCAGCAGCTTGGGGGACAGGGGCGGTTATGGCTACACCTTC.

The chain uses TRBV7-3 and TRBJ1-1, with D possibly being TRBD1 (5 bases). The V end was cut by 5 bases, the J end by 2 bases, with 15 bases between. CDR1 is SGHTA, CDR2 FQGTGA, per germline. The CDR3 runs to 15 residues. The DNA of the CDR3 is TGTGCCAGCAGCCCCGGGGGGGTTTCCAACACTGAAGCTTTCTTT. Protein: CASSPGGVSNTEAFF.

The chain links TRBV2 to TRBJ1-6; D uncertain. V dropped 2 bases and J dropped 2 bases, with 7 bases sitting between them. This CDR3 is built from 15 residues. Looked up from germline, CDR1 is SNHLY and CDR2 is FYNNEI. CDR3 in amino acids: CASSEIGTYNSPLHF. The CDR3 nucleotides read TGTGCCAGCAGTGAAATAGGGACCTATAATTCACCCCTCCACTTT.

The J gene is TRBJ2-1, the V gene TRBV9, with D possibly called TRBD1 or TRBD2 (6 bases each). CDR1 SGDLS and CDR2 YYNGEE come from the germline V gene. This CDR3 is built from 15 residues. V lost 0 bases and J 2 bases, leaving 9 bases between the germline ends. CDR3 sequence (DNA): TGTGCCAGCAGCGTAGCGGGGGCCCCCTACAATGAGCAGTTCTTC. Protein sequence: CASSVAGAPYNEQFF.

V gene TRBV7-2 combines with J gene TRBJ1-2; maybe TRBD1 (5 bases). This CDR3 is built from 16 residues. The V end lost 6 bases, the J end lost 1 base, and 18 bases lay between the germline ends. Per germline, CDR1 SGHTA and CDR2 FQGNSA. The DNA for the CDR3 is TGTGCCAGCAGTATCGGGGGGACCCTGATTAACTATGGCTACACCTTC. This translates into CASSIGGTLINYGYTF.

The V call is TRBV4-2, the J call TRBJ2-1, with 7 bases lining up with TRBD1. CDR1 and CDR2 from the germline V gene are LGHNA and YNFKEQ. The CDR3 loop spans 13 amino acids. Unmatched junction bases numbered 5, after V lost 2 bases and J lost 10 bases. The DNA for the CDR3 is TGTGCCAGCAGCCAACAAGACAGGGTCGAGCAGTTCTTC. It specifies CASSQQDRVEQFF.

This clone is a singleton in its sample. This chain uses TRBV10-3 with TRBJ1-1, with TRBD1 identical over 7 bases. This CDR3 is 12 amino acids long. Germline V gene data show CDR1 as ENHRY and CDR2 as SYGVKD. The junction had 4 bases not matched to a gene; V was cut back by 8 bases and J by 4 bases. CDR3 residues: CAISEGATEAFF. CDR3 DNA sequence: TGTGCCATCTCCGAGGGGGCCACTGAAGCTTTCTTT.